Below are 27 T cell receptor beta chains sequenced from a single sample in a study of response to subunit inactivated influenza vaccine. TCRdb independently ran MiXCR on the RT-PCR reads; one entry per CDR3 protein. This sample has about 780,000 distinct CDR3 sequences, with under 20% found just once. Sample: PBMCs from blood, taken approximately 5 days after vaccination. All receptors come from a man aged 45-60 years who received an inactivated influenza vaccine.

The rearrangement uses TRBV18 and TRBJ1-5, with D maybe TRBD1 (5 bases). This CDR3 has 19 residues. V was shortened by 0 bases and J by 7 bases, with 25 bases between the two germline ends. Germline V gene lookup returns CDR1 KGHSH and CDR2 LQKENI. This CDR3 is CASSPPNSEGTKARQPQHF. The CDR3 coding sequence is TGTGCCAGCTCACCACCGAATTCGGAAGGGACTAAGGCGCGCCAGCCCCAGCATTTT.

Many counts were recorded for this clonotype. This chain uses TRBV20-1 with TRBJ2-3; no definite D call. The CDR3 spans 16 residues. CDR1 DFQATT and CDR2 SNEGSKA come from the germline V gene (reference sequence). V gave up 0 bases and J gave up 0 bases, with 13 bases separating them. The CDR3 DNA is TGCAGTGCTAGAGATTTCCCAGCGTCTAGCACAGATACGCAGTATTTT. Encoded protein: CSARDFPASSTDTQYF.

This clonotype was detected many times. V is TRBV12-3 or TRBV12-4 and J is TRBJ1-1; D is uncertain. With 1 base removed from V and 1 base from J, the gap between germline ends came to 7 bases. This CDR3 is built from 14 residues. CDR3 nucleotide sequence: TGTGCCAGCAGTTTAGGGCTGAAGAACACTGAAGCTTTCTTT. This gives the protein CASSLGLKNTEAFF.

This clonotype was found a few times. The chain has TRBV6-5 and TRBJ2-1, with TRBD2 matching over 11 bases. This CDR3 is built from 16 residues. Germline lookup yields CDR1 MNHEY and CDR2 SVGAGI. With 2 bases clipped from V and 7 bases from J, the junction kept 7 bases outside the gene matches. CDR3 amino acids: CASSYVAGGPGNEQFF. CDR3 nucleotides: TGTGCCAGCAGTTACGTAGCGGGAGGGCCAGGGAATGAGCAGTTCTTC.

This rearrangement joins TRBV27 to TRBJ2-7, with 8 bases identical to TRBD2. Germline values: CDR1 MNHEY, CDR2 SMNVEV (reference sequence). The CDR3 is 17 residues long. Trimming removed 1 base from V and 7 bases from J; junction bases left unmatched: 15. CDR3 sequence reads: CASSLFGSAGGTGEQYF. The DNA for the CDR3 is TGTGCCAGCAGTTTATTCGGGTCCGCGGGAGGTACGGGGGAGCAGTACTTC.

There are a few counts of this clonotype. This sequence joins TRBV4-2 and TRBJ2-7, with TRBD2 matching over 10 bases. The CDR3 sequence is 18 residues long. Germline V lookup: CDR1 LGHNA, CDR2 YNFKEQ. The junction had 8 bases not matched to a gene; V was cut back by 0 bases and J by 0 bases. Written as DNA, the CDR3 is TGTGCCAGCAGCCAAGAAGCTAGCGGGAGCCTAAGCTCCTACGAGCAGTACTTC. Translated: CASSQEASGSLSSYEQYF.

The chain's CDR3 is CASSAGTGVNTEAFF. For the CDR3, the DNA is TGCGCCAGCAGCGCCGGGACAGGGGTGAACACTGAAGCTTTCTTT. The V and J genes are TRBV5-1 and TRBJ1-1; 10 bases match TRBD1. The J segment lost 0 bases and the V segment lost 4 bases, leaving 3 bases of the junction unmatched. There are 15 residues in the CDR3. CDR1 is SGHRS and CDR2 is YFSETQ in the germline V gene.

V gene TRBV5-6 combines with J gene TRBJ2-1, with D maybe TRBD2 (6 bases). V lost 0 bases to trimming and J lost 2 bases, with 15 bases between them. The CDR3 is made up of 17 amino acids. Germline V lookup: CDR1 SGHDT, CDR2 YYEEEE. The CDR3 loop reads CASSLVLVAATYNEQFF. CDR3 nucleotide sequence: TGTGCCAGCAGCTTGGTGCTCGTAGCGGCTACCTACAATGAGCAGTTCTTC.

In this sample, this clonotype turned up many times. The chain recombines TRBV20-1 with TRBJ2-7, with D maybe TRBD2 (6 bases). CDR3 length equals 14 residues. Trimming shortened V by 5 bases and J by 3 bases, and 17 bases separated the two germline ends. CDR1 is DFQATT, CDR2 SNEGSKA, per germline (reference sequence). The CDR3 sequence is CSARDSLGDYEQYF. The CDR3 DNA sequence: TGCAGTGCTCGGGACTCTCTCGGGGACTACGAGCAGTACTTC.

This clonotype turned up a few times. The rearrangement links TRBV4-1 to TRBJ2-3; TRBD2 matches 8 bases. Trimming at V came to 4 bases and at J to 6 bases, leaving 15 bases not matched to a gene. Looked up from germline, CDR1 is MGHRA and CDR2 is YSYEKL. CDR3 length equals 17 residues. The CDR3 bases are TGCGCCAGCAGCCTTTGGACTAGCTCGGGATTTTCGGATACGCAGTATTTT. It codes for CASSLWTSSGFSDTQYF.

The V and J genes are TRBV6-1 and TRBJ2-1; D is ambiguous. The germline V gene has CDR1 MNHNS and CDR2 SASEGT. The CDR3 has 11 amino acids. Trimming shortened V by 6 bases and J by 8 bases, and 8 bases separated the two germline ends. The CDR3 spells CASRVRDEQFF. The CDR3 nucleotides read TGTGCCAGCAGGGTTAGAGATGAGCAGTTCTTC.

The rearrangement joins TRBV7-6 to TRBJ2-1, with TRBD2 matching 7 bases. The CDR3 spans 15 residues. CDR1 and CDR2 from the germline V gene are SGHVS and FNYEAQ. Trimming at V came to 3 bases and at J to 4 bases, leaving 6 bases not matched to a gene. The CDR3 nucleotides read TGTGCCAGCAGCTTTGACGCGGGAGCATACAATGAGCAGTTCTTC. Translating it yields CASSFDAGAYNEQFF.

This clonotype showed up just a few times. The rearrangement links TRBV5-1 to TRBJ1-1, with TRBD1 matching over 12 bases. V shed 2 bases and J 3 bases; nucleotides not matched to a gene: 8. Germline V CDR1 and CDR2: SGHRS, YFSETQ. The length of the CDR3 is 17 residues. The CDR3 reads CASSLPGTGGADTEAFF. The CDR3 DNA reads TGCGCCAGCAGCTTACCCGGGACAGGGGGCGCGGACACTGAAGCTTTCTTT.

This chain links TRBV7-9 with TRBJ1-2, with D perhaps matching TRBD1 (5 bases). The CDR3 loop spans 14 amino acids. Trimming removed 5 bases at V and 4 bases at J, with 14 bases between. Germline CDR1 and CDR2: SEHNR and FQNEAQ (reference sequence). The DNA of the CDR3 is TGTGCCAGCAGCCCCCGGGACCGGCCCTATGGCTACACCTTC. Translation gives CASSPRDRPYGYTF.

The chain carries TRBV12-3 or TRBV12-4 and TRBJ1-6; D remains ambiguous. The CDR3 runs to 13 residues. Trimming took off 3 bases at V and 6 bases at J, with 6 bases between the two ends. CDR3 coding DNA: TGTGCCAGCAGTTTCACTCGTAATTCACCCCTCCACTTT. Translated: CASSFTRNSPLHF.

J is TRBJ2-3 and V is TRBV18; TRBD1 agrees at 7 bases. There are 16 residues in the CDR3. Per germline, CDR1 KGHSH and CDR2 LQKENI. V lost 4 bases, J lost 4 bases, and 11 bases stayed unmatched. The CDR3 DNA sequence: TGTGCCAGCTCACGCCCCAGAGGGGGCGTCGCAGATACGCAGTATTTT. Translating gives CASSRPRGGVADTQYF.

In its sample, this clonotype was seen many times. The J gene is TRBJ2-1, the V gene TRBV2, with 7 bases lining up with TRBD2. This CDR3 contains 16 residues. The V gene's germline CDR1 is SNHLY and CDR2 FYNNEI. J lost 0 bases, V lost 4 bases, and 6 bases had no gene match. The CDR3 DNA is TGTGCCAGCAGTGGGCTAGCGGAAGTCTCCTACAATGAGCAGTTCTTC. Translating it yields CASSGLAEVSYNEQFF.

The sample holds many counts of this clonotype. V and J are TRBV29-1 and TRBJ2-1; 9 bases match TRBD2. V lost 7 bases and J lost 1; bases outside the gene matches: 5. This CDR3 has 14 residues. Germline CDR1 reads SQVTM; CDR2 reads ANQGSEA. This chain's CDR3 is CSEVAGASYNEQFF. The DNA of the CDR3 is TGCAGCGAAGTAGCGGGAGCGTCCTACAATGAGCAGTTCTTC.

CDR3 nucleotide sequence: TGCAGTGCTAGAAAAGGGACAGGGGATATCTATGGCTACACCTTC. It yields the protein CSARKGTGDIYGYTF. This chain connects TRBV20-1 to TRBJ1-2, with 10 nucleotides matching TRBD1. The length of the CDR3 is 15 residues. The V gene's germline CDR1 is DFQATT and CDR2 SNEGSKA (reference sequence). J gave up 4 bases and V 2 bases, and 7 bases lay outside the gene matches.

V gene TRBV12-3 or TRBV12-4 combines with J gene TRBJ2-2; weak D call: TRBD2 (5 bases). The germline V and J ends were trimmed by 3 bases and 4 bases, with 15 bases remaining between them. This CDR3 has 16 residues. The CDR3 bases are TGTGCCAGCAGTTTCTCCCCCATGCGGGTCACCGGGGAGCTGTTTTTT. Protein sequence: CASSFSPMRVTGELFF.

This clonotype was observed a handful of times. This rearrangement joins TRBV18 to TRBJ2-4; TRBD1 or TRBD2 may be the D gene (5 bases each). Trimming removed 4 bases at V and 5 bases at J, with 21 bases between. Germline CDR1 is KGHSH and CDR2 is LQKENI. This CDR3 comprises 17 residues. The CDR3, as DNA: TGTGCCAGCTCACGGGGCTTTTTAGGTGGAGGACAAAACATTCAGTACTTC. It translates to CASSRGFLGGGQNIQYF.

This clonotype was recorded many times. The rearrangement joins TRBV6-2 or TRBV6-3 to TRBJ2-1; 7 positions match TRBD1. CDR1 is MNHEY and CDR2 is SVGEGT in the germline V gene. Germline trimming cut 6 bases from V and 2 bases from J; bases unmatched to any gene: 7. This CDR3 is built from 15 residues. The DNA for the CDR3 is TGTGCCAGCAGGACGACAGGGATTACCTACAATGAGCAGTTCTTC. Translated: CASRTTGITYNEQFF.

In this sample, this clonotype turned up a few times. The chain couples TRBV5-6 to TRBJ2-3, with 9 bases identical to TRBD2. The J segment lost 6 bases and the V segment lost 1 base, leaving 6 bases of the junction unmatched. Germline assignment: CDR1 SGHDT and CDR2 YYEEEE. CDR3 length equals 15 residues. This chain's CDR3 is CASSLISGRRDTQYF. CDR3 nucleotides: TGTGCCAGCAGCTTGATTAGCGGGAGAAGGGATACGCAGTATTTT.

This clonotype was recorded a few times. The chain couples TRBV11-1 to TRBJ2-1; 8 nucleotides match TRBD2. Germline assignment: CDR1 SGHAT and CDR2 FQDESV (reference sequence). The CDR3 loop spans 20 amino acids. Losses at the gene ends were 11 bases for V and 2 bases for J; bases not matched to a gene: 26. Written as DNA, the CDR3 is TGTGCCGGATCAGCAGCTTATGATTTTTCCGGGACTAGAGCCTACAATGAGCAGTTCTTC. It yields the protein CAGSAAYDFSGTRAYNEQFF.

V and J are TRBV6-1 and TRBJ1-1; 7 nucleotides align to TRBD1. The CDR3 sequence is 17 residues long. Germline CDR1 reads MNHNS; CDR2 reads SASEGT. Unmatched junction bases numbered 11, after V lost 1 base and J lost 3 bases. CDR3 residues: CASSEVWYRGRYTEAFF. The DNA for the CDR3 is TGTGCCAGCAGTGAAGTCTGGTACAGGGGCCGTTACACTGAAGCTTTCTTT.

At least ten counts were recorded for this clonotype. The chain recombines TRBV28 with TRBJ2-2; 8 bases are a match to TRBD2. J lost 1 base, V lost 8 bases, and 6 bases had no gene match. The CDR3 has 15 amino acids. CDR1 and CDR2 (germline): MDHEN, SYDVKM. The CDR3 is CASSGGPMNTGELFF. The CDR3 nucleotides read TGTGCCAGCTCGGGGGGGCCCATGAACACCGGGGAGCTGTTTTTT.

The J gene is TRBJ2-7, the V gene TRBV27, with a tentative D call TRBD1 (6 bases). The V end lost 5 bases, the J end lost 7 bases, and 21 bases lay between the germline ends. Germline V gene sequence: CDR1 MNHEY, CDR2 SMNVEV (reference sequence). This CDR3 is built from 15 residues. The CDR3 DNA follows: TGTGCCAGCAGTCGTACGACCGCAGGGGCAGGGGAGCAGTACTTC. Its protein product is CASSRTTAGAGEQYF.